The 27 T cell receptor beta chains below all came from one sample that was sequenced in a study of T cell responses to AZD1222 COVID-19 vaccine. Clones were read by immunoSEQ multiplex PCR, and TCRdb kept only the in-frame ones, dropping some. The sample lists approximately 77,000 clones, 80% to 90% occurring once. The sequenced sample was peripheral blood, obtained 28 days after the second AZD1222 dose. Source of these receptors: an adult who received the AZD1222 COVID-19 vaccine.

The chain is built from TRBV21-1 and TRBJ2-7; the DNA was not compared with TRBD1, the D call given in the table. TRBV21-1 is described as a pseudogene. The CDR3 totals 14 residues. The CDR3 loop is CASSKTGSSYEQYF. CDR3 nucleotide sequence: TGTGCCAGCAGTAAAACAGGGAGCTCCTACGAGCAGTACTTC.

V gene TRBV28 combines with J gene TRBJ1-4; D unclear. Germline CDR1 and CDR2: MDHEN and SYDVKM. With 6 bases removed from V and 7 bases from J, the gap between germline ends came to 15 bases. The CDR3 length is 14 residues. CDR3 DNA: TGTGCCAGCAGACATTACCTTGCCGGTGAAAAACTGTTTTTT. This translates into CASRHYLAGEKLFF.

The chain is built from TRBV28 and TRBJ1-3; D gene ambiguous. The CDR3 is made up of 13 amino acids. Per germline, CDR1 MDHEN and CDR2 SYDVKM. The V end lost 3 bases, the J end lost 0 bases, and 3 bases lay between the germline ends. The CDR3 is CASSFISGNTIYF. CDR3 sequence (DNA): TGTGCCAGCAGTTTCATCTCTGGAAACACCATATATTTT.

V and J are TRBV12-3 or TRBV12-4 and TRBJ1-1; a weak D match, TRBD1 (5 bases). Trimming removed 6 bases from V and 4 bases from J, with 12 bases in between. This CDR3 has 13 residues. CDR3 residues: CASRGPGGTEAFF. In DNA, the CDR3 is TGTGCCAGCAGGGGACCTGGGGGCACTGAAGCTTTCTTT.

The V gene is TRBV6-2 or TRBV6-3, the J gene TRBJ1-1; D ambiguous. The V gene's germline CDR1 is MNHEY and CDR2 SVGEGT. The CDR3 extends over 15 amino acids. Deletions cut 6 bases from V and 0 bases from J, with 14 bases between. CDR3 sequence (DNA): TGTGCCAGCAGCCAGGCCAAAACAGTGAACACTGAAGCTTTCTTT. Translation: CASSQAKTVNTEAFF.

The genes are TRBV6-5 and TRBJ2-3, with 7 bases that match TRBD1. The CDR3 runs 15 residues. The trim removed 7 bases at V and 2 bases at J, leaving 9 bases unmatched. Germline CDR1 and CDR2: MNHEY and SVGAGI. CDR3 region: CASKGAISSTDTQYF. The DNA for the CDR3 is TGTGCCAGCAAGGGGGCGATTAGCTCCACAGATACGCAGTATTTT.

In this sample, this clone turned up once. The chain carries TRBV5-1 and TRBJ1-1; the D gene is possibly TRBD1 (5 bases). In germline, CDR1 is SGHRS, CDR2 YFSETQ. This CDR3 is built from 13 residues. With 0 bases removed from V and 7 bases from J, the gap between germline ends came to 10 bases. CDR3 in DNA: TGCGCCAGCAGCTTGGGTGGGGACGATGAAGCTTTCTTT. Amino acid sequence: CASSLGGDDEAFF.

The rearrangement links TRBV6-2 or TRBV6-3 to TRBJ2-7; D ambiguous. CDR1 and CDR2 from the germline V gene are MNHEY and SVGEGT. The CDR3 consists of 16 residues. V was shortened by 2 bases and J by 1 base, with 15 bases between the two germline ends. The CDR3 region has the DNA TGTGCCAGCAGTTACCCTGTGGGAAGGCAGTCCTACGAGCAGTACTTC. Its translation is CASSYPVGRQSYEQYF.

The genes are TRBV28 and TRBJ2-7, with 8 positions matching TRBD1. The V segment lost 6 bases and the J segment 7 bases; nucleotides outside the gene matches: 14. Germline CDR1 is MDHEN and CDR2 is SYDVKM. CDR3 size: 15 residues. This chain's CDR3 is CASSSTDNRGSEQYF. The DNA of the CDR3 is TGTGCCAGCAGCTCAACAGACAACAGGGGGAGTGAGCAGTACTTC. Full variable domain (rest looked up from reference TRBV28 and TRBJ2-7): DVKVTQSSRYLVKRTGEKVFLECVQDMDHENMFWYRQDPGLGLRLIYFSYDVKMKEKGDIPEGYSVSREKKERFSLILESASTNQTSMYLCASSSTDNRGSEQYFGPGTRLTVT.

CDR3: CASSYSRQAGTEAFF. CDR3 bases: TGTGCCAGCAGTTACTCGAGACAGGCTGGGACTGAAGCTTTCTTT. The J gene is TRBJ1-1, the V gene TRBV6-5, with D possibly TRBD1 on 6 matching bases. In germline, CDR1 is MNHEY, CDR2 SVGAGI. Trimming removed 0 bases from V and 5 bases from J, with 13 bases in between. This CDR3 has 15 amino acids.

V is TRBV7-8 and J is TRBJ1-1; D might be TRBD1 (6 bases). V was trimmed by 11 bases and J by 5 bases, leaving 24 bases between them. Germline V gives CDR1 SGHVS, CDR2 FQNEAQ. CDR3 size: 15 residues. The CDR3 DNA follows: TGTGCCTCCACTGGGGGGGCAGCAGGGTTTACTGAAGCTTTCTTT. This gives the protein CASTGGAAGFTEAFF.

The chain combines TRBV5-1 with TRBJ1-3; D unclear. The V end was cut by 7 bases, the J end by 0 bases, with 11 bases between. CDR1 is SGHRS and CDR2 is YFSETQ in the germline V gene. The CDR3 loop spans 14 amino acids. Here the CDR3 reads CASYDGSSGNTIYF. The CDR3 DNA reads as TGCGCCAGCTACGACGGCAGCTCTGGAAACACCATATATTTT.

The chain recombines TRBV5-8 with TRBJ1-1; 8 positions match TRBD1. The CDR3 spans 15 residues. V gave up 0 bases and J gave up 3 bases; unmatched junction bases: 4. Germline CDR1 is SGHTS and CDR2 is YDEGEE. The CDR3 DNA reads as TGTGCCAGCAGCTTGGGGACAGGGTTTGACACTGAAGCTTTCTTT. This translates into CASSLGTGFDTEAFF. The full variable domain, completed using reference TRBV5-8 and TRBJ1-1, is EAGVTQSPTHLIKTRGQQATLRCSPISGHTSVYWYQQALGLGLQFLLWYDEGEERNRGNFPPRFSGRQFPNYSSELNVNALELEDSALYLCASSLGTGFDTEAFFGQGTRLTVV.

V gene TRBV4-1 combines with J gene TRBJ2-1; TRBD1 matches 8 bases. Trimming took 3 bases from V and 6 from J; bases not matched to a gene: 10. CDR3 size: 16 residues. The germline CDR1 and CDR2 sequences are MGHRA and YSYEKL. The CDR3, as DNA: TGCGCCAGCAGCCAGGTCCCGGGACAGGCCTTCAATGAGCAGTTCTTC. This codes for CASSQVPGQAFNEQFF.

A few counts support this clone. This chain connects TRBV6-1 to TRBJ2-7, with D possibly TRBD2 on 7 matching bases. V lost 1 base to trimming and J lost 0 bases, with 10 bases between them. The CDR3 consists of 15 residues. Germline-derived CDR1 and CDR2 are MNHNS and SASEGT. The CDR3 loop is CASSEEGGGSYEQYF. The CDR3 DNA reads TGTGCCAGCAGTGAAGAGGGAGGGGGCTCCTACGAGCAGTACTTC.

This chain connects TRBV2 to TRBJ1-2, with no clear D. The length of the CDR3 is 10 residues. V was clipped by 10 bases and J by 4 bases, with 7 bases between them. Germline values: CDR1 SNHLY, CDR2 FYNNEI. The CDR3 DNA reads TGTGCCAAAAGGGTCTATGGCTACACCTTC. Protein: CAKRVYGYTF.

The V call is TRBV18, the J call TRBJ2-2; 7 nucleotides line up with TRBD2. The CDR3 runs 14 residues. Trimming at V came to 3 bases and at J to 10 bases, leaving 8 bases not matched to a gene. CDR1 is KGHSH and CDR2 is LQKENI in the germline V gene. CDR3 amino acids: CASSPGRGRVELFF. CDR3 nucleotides: TGTGCCAGCTCACCTGGGCGCGGGAGAGTGGAGCTGTTTTTT.

The chain couples TRBV4-3 to TRBJ2-3, with unresolved D. The V end was cut by 1 base, the J end by 5 bases, with 7 bases between. The germline V gene encodes CDR1 LGHNA and CDR2 YSLEER. This CDR3 spans 13 amino acids. CDR3 in amino acids: CASSQGSGDTQYF. The CDR3 bases are TGCGCCAGCAGCCAAGGCTCAGGAGATACGCAGTATTTT.

This sequence joins TRBV4-2 and TRBJ2-1; 11 bases are shared with TRBD2. In germline, CDR1 is LGHNA, CDR2 YNFKEQ. The length of the CDR3 is 18 residues. V gave up 1 base and J gave up 1 base; unmatched junction bases: 6. The CDR3 is CASSQVVAGGRSYNEQFF. The CDR3 nucleotides are TGTGCCAGCAGCCAAGTCGTAGCGGGAGGGCGGTCCTACAATGAGCAGTTCTTC.

The V and J genes are TRBV3-1 (or the pseudogene TRBV3-2) and TRBJ2-7; 9 nucleotides align to TRBD1. In germline, CDR1 is LGHDT, CDR2 YNNKEL (reference sequence). V shed 3 bases and J 2 bases; nucleotides not matched to a gene: 5. This CDR3 region has 15 residues. The CDR3 loop reads CASSHRQGVTYEQYF. The CDR3 nucleotides read TGTGCCAGCAGCCACCGACAGGGGGTGACCTACGAGCAGTACTTC.

The V gene is TRBV5-1, the J gene TRBJ1-3; weak D call: TRBD1 (6 bases). CDR1 and CDR2 (germline): SGHRS, YFSETQ. V dropped 3 bases and J dropped 3 bases, with 13 bases sitting between them. CDR3 length: 15 amino acids. CDR3 amino acids: CASSSWGLDGNTIYF. The DNA of the CDR3 is TGCGCCAGCAGCTCGTGGGGGCTGGATGGAAACACCATATATTTT.

The chain uses TRBV11-2 and TRBJ1-4; the D gene is possibly TRBD1 (6 bases). This CDR3 contains 15 residues. The germline CDR1 and CDR2 sequences are SGHAT and FQNNGV. Trimming cost V 2 bases and J 7 bases, with 14 bases left between them. CDR3 region: CASSLIGGRSEKLFF. As DNA, the CDR3 is TGTGCCAGCAGCTTAATTGGGGGCCGGAGTGAAAAACTGTTTTTT. Full variable domain (outside the CDR3, taken from reference TRBV11-2 and TRBJ1-4): EAGVAQSPRYKIIEKRQSVAFWCNPISGHATLYWYQQILGQGPKLLIQFQNNGVVDDSQLPKDRFSAERLKGVDSTLKIQPAKLEDSAVYLCASSLIGGRSEKLFFGSGTQLSVL.

The table lists this clone with a count of one. The chain is built from TRBV30 and TRBJ1-1; D not resolved. Trimming pared 5 bases from V and 0 bases from J, leaving 16 bases between. Germline V gene lookup returns CDR1 GTSNPN and CDR2 SVGIG (reference sequence). This CDR3 is built from 15 residues. The DNA of the CDR3 is TGTGCCTGGGAGGACCCCCGGACCCTGAACACTGAAGCTTTCTTT. This gives the protein CAWEDPRTLNTEAFF.

This clone was counted once. This chain joins TRBV6-1 and TRBJ1-2; a weak D match, TRBD1 (6 bases). With 2 bases removed from V and 12 bases from J, the gap between germline ends came to 16 bases. The germline CDR1 and CDR2 sequences are MNHNS and SASEGT. This CDR3 region has 13 residues. CDR3 sequence reads: CASSELETGRNTF. CDR3 in DNA: TGTGCCAGCAGTGAACTGGAGACAGGAAGGAACACCTTC.

V and J are TRBV7-2 and TRBJ1-1; D uncertain. The length of the CDR3 is 15 residues. Germline values: CDR1 SGHTA, CDR2 FQGNSA. With 5 bases removed from V and 0 bases from J, the gap between germline ends came to 13 bases. CDR3 DNA sequence: TGTGCCAGCAGCCTAGAGGGTTTCATGAACACTGAAGCTTTCTTT. Amino acid sequence: CASSLEGFMNTEAFF. The full variable domain, in which reference TRBV7-2 and TRBJ1-1 provide the parts outside the CDR3, is GAGVSQSPSNKVTEKGKDVELRCDPISGHTALYWYRQSLGQGLEFLIYFQGNSAPDKSGLPSDRFSAERTGGSVSTLTIQRTQQEDSAVYLCASSLEGFMNTEAFFGQGTRLTVV.

The chain has TRBV5-1 and TRBJ1-2; tentatively, D is TRBD1 (5 bases). This CDR3 comprises 12 residues. Per germline, CDR1 SGHRS and CDR2 YFSETQ. V was pared by 5 bases and J by 8 bases, with 13 bases between. CDR3 nucleotides: TGCGCCAGCAGTCCCCCAGGACAAGGCTACACCTTC. This sequence encodes CASSPPGQGYTF.

The chain couples TRBV27 to TRBJ2-7, with D possibly being TRBD1 (6 bases). The CDR3 sequence is 14 residues long. The V end was cut by 3 bases, the J end by 2 bases, with 11 bases between. Germline-derived CDR1 and CDR2 are MNHEY and SMNVEV (reference sequence). CDR3 sequence reads: CASSFRDKAYEQYF. Here the CDR3 DNA reads TGTGCCAGCAGTTTTCGGGACAAAGCCTACGAGCAGTACTTC.